What follows are 21 T cell receptor beta chains derived from one specimen sequenced in a study of a mutant IDH1 vaccine in newly diagnosed glioma. Clones were sequenced by immunoSEQ multiplex PCR, and TCRdb holds only the in-frame ones, with some missing. The sample holds fewer than 50,000 clones, roughly 78% seen once. Sample time point: baseline, week 1 (first vaccination visit). The treatment was: pre-vaccination baseline after standard-of-care therapy. This material consisted of PBMCs, taken from a glioma patient treated with radiotherapy, temozolomide or both. Receptors originate from a man aged 40-50 years with glioma. Some clones in this sample may be carry-over from other donors' samples.

The chain joins TRBV4-3 to TRBJ2-2; D is possibly TRBD2 (6 bases). Trimming shortened V by 3 bases and J by 6 bases, and 14 bases separated the two germline ends. Germline V gives CDR1 LGHNA, CDR2 YSLEER. The CDR3 covers 15 residues. This CDR3 reads CASSQGTHGPGELFF. In DNA, the CDR3 is TGCGCCAGCAGCCAGGGGACTCATGGCCCCGGGGAGCTGTTTTTT.

This chain links TRBV6-1 with TRBJ1-4, with D possibly being TRBD1 (5 bases). The CDR3 is 14 amino acids. The germline CDR1 and CDR2 sequences are MNHNS and SASEGT. V lost 0 bases to trimming and J lost 13 bases, with 15 bases between them. The CDR3 nucleotides read TGTGCCAGCAGTGAAGCAACGATTGGGGACCGACTGTTTTTT. Its translation: CASSEATIGDRLFF.

The gene calls are TRBV7-9 and TRBJ1-5; the match to TRBD1 covers 7 bases. The germline V gene has CDR1 SEHNR and CDR2 FQNEAQ (reference sequence). The V gene end was trimmed by 1 base and the J gene end by 5 bases; junction bases not matched to a gene: 2. The CDR3 totals 14 residues. This CDR3 reads CASSLGQGDQPQHF. CDR3 sequence (DNA): TGTGCCAGCAGCTTAGGACAGGGCGATCAGCCCCAGCATTTT.

This clone was picked up one time. This sequence joins TRBV9 and TRBJ1-5, with 10 bases lining up with TRBD1. The CDR3 extends over 15 amino acids. J lost 3 bases, V lost 4 bases, and 4 bases had no gene match. The germline CDR1 and CDR2 sequences are SGDLS and YYNGEE. CDR3 nucleotides: TGTGCCAGCAGCTCGACAGGGGGCTACAATCAGCCCCAGCATTTT. It translates to CASSSTGGYNQPQHF.

The chain combines TRBV5-6 with TRBJ2-1; D unresolved. CDR1 and CDR2 from the germline V gene are SGHDT and YYEEEE. Deletions cut 0 bases from V and 1 base from J, with 17 bases between. The CDR3 runs 18 residues. CDR3 coding DNA: TGTGCCAGCAGCTTGGCTTTGGACCCCGTGGAATCCTACAATGAGCAGTTCTTC. This gives the protein CASSLALDPVESYNEQFF.

In its sample, this clone ranks as medium-sized. The rearrangement uses TRBV6-1 and TRBJ1-5, with D unresolved. The CDR3 has 13 residues. Trimming removed 0 bases at V and 9 bases at J, with 9 bases between. Germline CDR1 MNHNS, CDR2 SASEGT. CDR3 in amino acids: CASSEANEGPQHF. The CDR3 DNA sequence: TGTGCCAGCAGTGAAGCAAACGAGGGGCCCCAGCATTTT.

V gene TRBV4-2 combines with J gene TRBJ1-2; D may be TRBD1 (5 bases). Germline loops: CDR1 LGHNA, CDR2 YNFKEQ. This CDR3 spans 15 amino acids. Trimming shortened V by 0 bases and J by 2 bases, and 10 bases separated the two germline ends. DNA for the CDR3: TGTGCCAGCAGCCAAGAAAATAGGGACAACTATGGCTACACCTTC. Protein: CASSQENRDNYGYTF.

For the CDR3, the DNA is TGTGCCAGCAGCTCCTCCCCCGGGCAGCCCCAGCATTTT. Its protein is CASSSSPGQPQHF. The V and J genes are TRBV7-2 and TRBJ1-5; D remains ambiguous. The germline CDR1 and CDR2 sequences are SGHTA and FQGNSA. The CDR3 covers 13 residues. The V gene lost 4 bases and the J gene lost 7 bases, with 11 bases spanning the gap.

The chain carries TRBV5-6 and TRBJ1-2; TRBD1 matches 7 bases. CDR1 and CDR2 from the germline V gene are SGHDT and YYEEEE. V lost 2 bases to trimming and J lost 7 bases; unmatched junction nucleotides: 11. The CDR3 extends over 15 amino acids. The CDR3 loop reads CASSLVDREAGGYTF. The DNA of the CDR3 is TGTGCCAGCAGCTTAGTAGACAGGGAAGCCGGTGGCTACACCTTC.

The chain joins TRBV27 to TRBJ1-2; D is ambiguous. Trimming pared 3 bases from V and 3 bases from J, leaving 17 bases between. The CDR3 has 16 residues. Germline V CDR1 and CDR2: MNHEY, SMNVEV (reference sequence). CDR3 sequence: CASSLISRLQYYGYTF. Written as DNA, the CDR3 is TGTGCCAGCAGTTTGATAAGTCGACTGCAGTACTATGGCTACACCTTC.

This clone was detected once. The chain uses TRBV6-5 and TRBJ1-1; D not resolved. Germline CDR1 MNHEY, CDR2 SVGAGI. CDR3 size: 14 residues. Trimming pared 0 bases from V and 0 bases from J, leaving 5 bases between. CDR3 sequence (DNA): TGTGCCAGCAGTTACTCGGCCCTGAACACTGAAGCTTTCTTT. It translates to CASSYSALNTEAFF.

There are a few counts of this clone. This chain links TRBV28 with TRBJ2-7; 12 positions agree with TRBD2. Losses at the gene ends were 5 bases for V and 6 bases for J; bases not matched to a gene: 8. The CDR3 runs 15 residues. Germline V CDR1 and CDR2: MDHEN, SYDVKM. The CDR3 bases are TGTGCCAGCAGTCCTCTAGCGGGGGGGCCCTTCGAGCAGTACTTC. It specifies CASSPLAGGPFEQYF. The full variable domain, with the rest looked up from reference TRBV28 and TRBJ2-7, is DVKVTQSSRYLVKRTGEKVFLECVQDMDHENMFWYRQDPGLGLRLIYFSYDVKMKEKGDIPEGYSVSREKKERFSLILESASTNQTSMYLCASSPLAGGPFEQYFGPGTRLTVT.

The chain joins TRBV6-6 to TRBJ2-7; either TRBD1 or TRBD2 may fit D (5 bases each). The CDR3 covers 13 residues. Per germline, CDR1 MNHNY and CDR2 SVGAGI (reference sequence). V gave up 6 bases and J gave up 2 bases, with 11 bases separating them. The CDR3 nucleotides are TGTGCCAGCAGAACCATGGGGGCCTACGAGCAGTACTTC. It yields the protein CASRTMGAYEQYF.

The rearrangement uses TRBV29-1 and TRBJ2-3; D unclear. CDR3 length: 13 amino acids. Trimming stripped 1 base from V and 0 bases from J, with 5 bases between. The V gene's germline CDR1 is SQVTM and CDR2 ANQGSEA. The CDR3 protein is CSVEAASTDTQYF. CDR3 coding DNA: TGCAGCGTTGAAGCGGCGAGCACAGATACGCAGTATTTT.

This clone was detected only a few times. This sequence joins TRBV19 and TRBJ1-1; maybe TRBD1 (5 bases). The CDR3 has 15 amino acids. Germline lookup yields CDR1 LNHDA and CDR2 SQIVND (reference sequence). Trimming stripped 10 bases from V and 4 bases from J, with 22 bases between. CDR3 bases: TGTGCCACCAGTATTGGGGCCCGAGGGGCCACTGAAGCTTTCTTT. Its translation is CATSIGARGATEAFF.

The J gene is TRBJ1-6, the V gene TRBV10-3; TRBD1 matches at 7 bases. V dropped 6 bases and J dropped 9; count of bases not matched to a gene: 11. The germline V gene has CDR1 ENHRY and CDR2 SYGVKD. The CDR3 is 15 residues long. CDR3 nucleotides: TGTGCCATCAGACCCGGGAAGGCAGGGGGTTCACCCCTCCACTTT. It encodes CAIRPGKAGGSPLHF.

The CDR3 DNA reads TGTGCCAGCAGTGAGGGGGGAGGACCAGATACGCAGTATTTT. It is translated as CASSEGGGPDTQYF. This chain uses TRBV6-1 with TRBJ2-3, with D maybe TRBD2 (6 bases). Per the germline V gene, CDR1 is MNHNS and CDR2 is SASEGT. This CDR3 has 14 residues. Deletions cut 3 bases from V and 4 bases from J, with 11 bases between.

This clone was counted once. The germline gene is not matched at one end of the junction; a read error may be the cause. CDR3: CASSLAAGITGELFF. The CDR3 nucleotides are TGTGCTAGCAGCTTAGCTGCAGGGATAACCGGGGAGCTGTTTTTT. V gene TRBV7-7 combines with J gene TRBJ2-2, with D perhaps matching TRBD1 (5 bases). Germline values: CDR1 SSHAT, CDR2 FNYEAQ (reference sequence). The CDR3 contains 15 residues.

The chain has TRBV5-6 and TRBJ2-1, with D tentatively TRBD1 (5 bases). Trimming pared 4 bases from V and 7 bases from J, leaving 12 bases between. The CDR3 contains 13 residues. CDR1 SGHDT and CDR2 YYEEEE come from the germline V gene. CDR3 in amino acids: CASSPEAGNEQFF. Here the CDR3 DNA reads TGTGCCAGCAGCCCAGAAGCAGGGAATGAGCAGTTCTTC. Combining the CDR3 with reference TRBV5-6 and TRBJ2-1 gives the whole variable domain DAGVTQSPTHLIKTRGQQVTLRCSPKSGHDTVSWYQQALGQGPQFIFQYYEEEERQRGNFPDRFSGHQFPNYSSELNVNALLLGDSALYLCASSPEAGNEQFFGPGTRLTVL.

Only one count was recorded for this clone. CDR3 nucleotides: TGTGCCAGCAGCGTAGGGTACGGCCCCTCCTACGAGCAGTACTTC. It codes for CASSVGYGPSYEQYF. The rearrangement uses TRBV9 and TRBJ2-7; D uncertain. This CDR3 comprises 15 residues. V lost 0 bases and J 0 bases, leaving 10 bases between the germline ends. Germline CDR1 SGDLS, CDR2 YYNGEE.

This clone was observed a few times. Germline is not matched at one junction end, which may reflect a read error. The chain is built from TRBV7-7 and TRBJ2-2, with TRBD2 matching over 8 bases. Germline V gives CDR1 SSHAT, CDR2 FNYEAQ (reference sequence). This CDR3 is built from 17 residues. CDR3 residues: CASTPVSGGQNTGELFF. The CDR3 coding sequence is TGTGCTAGCACCCCCGTCAGCGGGGGCCAGAACACCGGGGAGCTGTTTTTT.